The entry below describes one TCR beta chain. Vbeta (60) and Jbeta (13) primers were used in the PCR. The table came from immunoSEQ multiplex PCR; TCRdb's copy has only in-frame clones and leaves some out. The sample lists 110,000 or so clones, about 80% occurring once. The data were taken from a study of cytomegalovirus exposure and HLA in healthy donors. Sequencing was performed on PBMCs. The TCR comes from a woman aged 25-40 years in good health and CMV-seropositive.

CDR3 residues: CASSLEPSTGGWGYTF. As DNA, the CDR3 is TGTGCCAGCAGCTTAGAACCGTCGACAGGGGGTTGGGGCTACACCTTC. This chain uses TRBV7-3 with TRBJ1-2; 9 bases fit TRBD1. CDR1 and CDR2 from the germline V gene are SGHTA and FQGTGA. The trim removed 2 bases at V and 8 bases at J, leaving 12 bases unmatched. The CDR3 is 16 residues long.